The entry below describes one T cell receptor (beta chain). As originally analysed: Amplification from reference gene primers served as the basis for estimated nucleated cell counts. This table comes from immunoSEQ multiplex PCR, and its TCRdb copy is limited to in-frame clones, with some not included. Clonal size and the V and J genes are those of that table, whereas D and trimming came from the DNA. The data contain about 89,000 clones, approximately 82% of them singletons. V shed 6 bases and J 3 bases; nucleotides not matched to a gene: 7. CDR1 MNHEY and CDR2 SVGEGT come from the germline V gene. The CDR3 is made up of 14 amino acids. The data were obtained in a study of blood T cell repertoires in COVID-19. Study overall: Sites in the United States, Italy and Spain provided acute and convalescent COVID-19 samples.

The sequenced sample consisted of peripheral blood. The TCR originated in a man aged 70 or older with acute or convalescent COVID-19. V and J are TRBV6-2 or TRBV6-3 and TRBJ2-7, with 8 bases matching TRBD2. The CDR3 nucleotides are TGTGCCAGCAGCCAGAGCGGGGGTTACTACGAGCAGTACTTC. It yields the protein CASSQSGGYYEQYF.